This entry lists 2 T cell receptor beta chains sequenced from one sample in a study of T cells after yellow fever vaccination. TCRdb passed the 5' RACE reads through MiXCR, listing each CDR3 protein once. The table shows about 310,000 distinct CDR3 sequences, with around 3.6% occurring only once. This specimen was PBMCs, taken on the day of the yellow fever booster vaccination. These receptors came from a man younger than 35 who received the YFV17D yellow fever vaccine.

In this sample, this clonotype turned up many times. The gene calls are TRBV7-2 and TRBJ2-3, with D unresolved. Germline V gene sequence: CDR1 SGHTA, CDR2 FQGNSA. The V end lost 5 bases, the J end lost 4 bases, and 10 bases lay between the germline ends. The CDR3 runs to 13 residues. The CDR3 here is CASSRELADTQYF. The CDR3 DNA reads as TGTGCCAGCAGCAGGGAACTGGCAGATACGCAGTATTTT.

This clonotype came up many times. V and J are TRBV4-2 and TRBJ2-6; 14 bases agree with TRBD2. Trimming cost V 2 bases and J 0 bases; bases outside gene matches: 3. The CDR3 runs 19 residues. Germline V gene sequence: CDR1 LGHNA, CDR2 YNFKEQ. The DNA of the CDR3 is TGTGCCAGCAGCCAAAAGACTAGCGGGGGGGCCTCTGGGGCCAACGTCCTGACTTTC. This gives the protein CASSQKTSGGASGANVLTF.